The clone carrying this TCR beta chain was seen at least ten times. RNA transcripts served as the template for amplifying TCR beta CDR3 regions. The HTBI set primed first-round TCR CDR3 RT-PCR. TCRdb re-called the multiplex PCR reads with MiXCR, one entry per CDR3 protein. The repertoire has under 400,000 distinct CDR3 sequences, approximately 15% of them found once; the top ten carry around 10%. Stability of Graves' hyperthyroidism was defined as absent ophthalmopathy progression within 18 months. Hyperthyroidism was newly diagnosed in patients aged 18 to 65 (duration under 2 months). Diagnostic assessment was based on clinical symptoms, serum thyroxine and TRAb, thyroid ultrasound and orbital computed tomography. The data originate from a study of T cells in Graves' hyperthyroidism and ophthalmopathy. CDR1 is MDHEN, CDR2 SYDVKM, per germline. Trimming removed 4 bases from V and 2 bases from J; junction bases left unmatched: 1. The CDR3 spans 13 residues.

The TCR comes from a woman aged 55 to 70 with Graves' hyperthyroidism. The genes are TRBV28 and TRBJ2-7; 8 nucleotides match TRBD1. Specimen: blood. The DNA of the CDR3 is TGTGCCAGCAGTTCGACAGGGGCCTACGAGCAGTACTTC. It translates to CASSSTGAYEQYF. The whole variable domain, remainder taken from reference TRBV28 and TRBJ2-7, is DVKVTQSSRYLVKRTGEKVFLECVQDMDHENMFWYRQDPGLGLRLIYFSYDVKMKEKGDIPEGYSVSREKKERFSLILESASTNQTSMYLCASSSTGAYEQYFGPGTRLTVT.